The 19 T cell receptor beta chains below come from one sample, sequenced in a study of Ad26.COV2.S vaccination and SARS-CoV-2 variants. The treatment denotes: 19 received Ad26.COV2.S at low or high dose, single or two shots; five or six received placebo; per-sample allocation not given. Collection of the samples took place on day 63 after the first injection of vaccine or placebo. Produced via immunoSEQ multiplex PCR; TCRdb's table is partial and in-frame only. The data contain about 410,000 clones, 70% to 90% of them singletons. Sample: peripheral blood, taken in a trial of Ad26.COV2.S vaccine versus placebo. The source of these receptors is a person between 18 and 59 years old who received the Ad26.COV2.S COVID-19 vaccine or a placebo.

This clone occurred a few times. The chain joins TRBV28 to TRBJ1-5; unclear D gene. The ends were cut back, 6 bases at V and 0 bases at J, with 3 bases in the middle. Germline V gives CDR1 MDHEN, CDR2 SYDVKM. The CDR3 is 12 amino acids. Here the CDR3 reads CASRASNQPQHF. DNA of the CDR3: TGTGCCAGCAGAGCTAGCAATCAGCCCCAGCATTTT. The full variable domain, in which reference TRBV28 and TRBJ1-5 provide the parts outside the CDR3, is DVKVTQSSRYLVKRTGEKVFLECVQDMDHENMFWYRQDPGLGLRLIYFSYDVKMKEKGDIPEGYSVSREKKERFSLILESASTNQTSMYLCASRASNQPQHFGDGTRLSIL.

The J gene is TRBJ1-1, the V gene TRBV5-1; the match to TRBD1 covers 9 bases. This CDR3 has 17 residues. Trimming removed 0 bases from V and 0 bases from J; junction bases left unmatched: 6. Germline V gene sequence: CDR1 SGHRS, CDR2 YFSETQ. CDR3 loop: CASSLATGGPLNTEAFF. CDR3 DNA sequence: TGCGCCAGCAGCTTGGCCACAGGGGGCCCCTTGAACACTGAAGCTTTCTTT. Looking up the rest from reference TRBV5-1 and TRBJ1-1 gives the full variable domain: KAGVTQTPRYLIKTRGQQVTLSCSPISGHRSVSWYQQTPGQGLQFLFEYFSETQRNKGNFPGRFSGRQFSNSRSEMNVSTLELGDSALYLCASSLATGGPLNTEAFFGQGTRLTVV.

This clone has just one count. The gene calls are TRBV5-8 and TRBJ2-2; D remains ambiguous. The CDR3 length is 17 residues. Trimming cost V 4 bases and J 1 base, with 17 bases left between them. Germline values: CDR1 SGHTS, CDR2 YDEGEE. In nucleotides, the CDR3 is TGTGCCAGCAGCCGAGAGAAAGGGTTAAGGAACACCGGGGAGCTGTTTTTT. Protein: CASSREKGLRNTGELFF.

The rearrangement joins TRBV13 to TRBJ2-1; TRBD2 matches 12 bases. V lost 8 bases to trimming and J lost 12 bases; unmatched junction nucleotides: 2. Germline-derived CDR1 and CDR2 are PRHDT and FYEKMQ (reference sequence). This CDR3 is 11 amino acids long. The DNA of the CDR3 is TGTGCCAGCCGGGGACTAGCGGGGCAGTTCTTC. Its protein is CASRGLAGQFF. Based on the CDR3 plus reference TRBV13 and TRBJ2-1, the full variable domain is AAGVIQSPRHLIKEKRETATLKCYPIPRHDTVYWYQQGPGQDPQFLISFYEKMQSDKGSIPDRFSAQQFSDYHSELNMSSLELGDSALYFCASRGLAGQFFGPGTRLTVL.

About this clone: An end of the junction differs from the germline gene, which may be a read error. The chain couples TRBV27 to TRBJ2-7, with D possibly being TRBD2 (6 bases). Germline V gene lookup returns CDR1 MNHEY and CDR2 SMNVEV (reference sequence). The CDR3 loop spans 9 amino acids. CDR3 coding DNA: TGTGCCAGCAGTTCCAGACTAGTCTTC. Amino acids: CASSSRLVF.

V usage is TRBV2 and J usage is TRBJ2-3; 13 nucleotides align to TRBD2. The CDR3 length is 16 residues. The V and J ends lost 6 bases and 0 bases, in that order; junction bases with no gene match: 3. Germline V gene data show CDR1 as SNHLY and CDR2 as FYNNEI. The CDR3 sequence: CASRLLAGGSTDTQYF. CDR3 bases: TGTGCCAGCAGGCTACTAGCGGGAGGGAGCACAGATACGCAGTATTTT. The full variable domain, in which reference TRBV2 and TRBJ2-3 provide the parts outside the CDR3, is EPEVTQTPSHQVTQMGQEVILRCVPISNHLYFYWYRQILGQKVEFLVSFYNNEISEKSEIFDDQFSVERPDGSNFTLKIRSTKLEDSAMYFCASRLLAGGSTDTQYFGPGTRLTVL.

The genes are TRBV7-3 and TRBJ2-4, with TRBD2 as a possible D gene (6 bases). CDR3 length: 15 residues. Germline V gives CDR1 SGHTA, CDR2 FQGTGA. Trimming stripped 5 bases from V and 2 bases from J, with 13 bases between. The CDR3 DNA sequence: TGTGCCAGCAGCGATAGACTAGGCCCCAAAAACATTCAGTACTTC. Its translation is CASSDRLGPKNIQYF.

The V and J genes are TRBV28 and TRBJ2-5; a possible D gene is TRBD2 (5 bases). Germline CDR1 reads MDHEN; CDR2 reads SYDVKM. CDR3 length equals 13 residues. Trimming removed 3 bases from V and 1 base from J, with 6 bases in between. This CDR3 is CASSFGSQETQYF. The CDR3 nucleotides are TGTGCCAGCAGTTTTGGGAGCCAAGAGACCCAGTACTTC.

This clone came up a few times. This chain connects TRBV7-3 to TRBJ2-1; 15 positions match TRBD2. Germline assignment: CDR1 SGHTA and CDR2 FQGTGA. J lost 7 bases, V lost 6 bases, and 16 bases had no gene match. The CDR3 is 19 residues long. The CDR3 protein is CASRRTSGRVIGSWNEQFF. In DNA form, the CDR3 reads TGTGCCAGCAGGAGGACTAGCGGGAGGGTCATCGGAAGTTGGAATGAGCAGTTCTTC.

V gene TRBV2 combines with J gene TRBJ2-1; D is unresolved. The length of the CDR3 is 13 residues. CDR1 is SNHLY, CDR2 FYNNEI, per germline. V lost 5 bases and J lost 1, with 6 bases in between. The CDR3 region has the DNA TGTGCCAGCAGTAGCGTATCCTACAATGAGCAGTTCTTC. It specifies CASSSVSYNEQFF.

The chain recombines TRBV24-1 with TRBJ2-2, with no clear D. The CDR3 loop spans 14 amino acids. V lost 0 bases to trimming and J lost 4 bases, with 5 bases between them. Germline V gene sequence: CDR1 KGHDR, CDR2 SFDVKD. Here the CDR3 reads CATSDLRSTGELFF. CDR3 nucleotide sequence: TGTGCCACCAGTGATTTGCGATCCACCGGGGAGCTGTTTTTT.

The chain employs TRBV28 and TRBJ2-2; TRBD2 aligns across 13 bases. The V gene end was trimmed by 7 bases and the J gene end by 6 bases; junction bases not matched to a gene: 5. This CDR3 spans 15 amino acids. Germline CDR1 reads MDHEN; CDR2 reads SYDVKM. The CDR3 bases are TGTGCCAGCACCCGGGGACTAGCGGGATCCGGGGAGCTGTTTTTT. As protein: CASTRGLAGSGELFF. Variable domain in full (rest from reference TRBV28 and TRBJ2-2): DVKVTQSSRYLVKRTGEKVFLECVQDMDHENMFWYRQDPGLGLRLIYFSYDVKMKEKGDIPEGYSVSREKKERFSLILESASTNQTSMYLCASTRGLAGSGELFFGEGSRLTVL.

V and J are TRBV7-2 and TRBJ1-1, with a weak D call TRBD1 (6 bases). Trimming stripped 5 bases from V and 5 bases from J, with 12 bases between. The CDR3 sequence is 13 residues long. CDR1 and CDR2 from the germline V gene are SGHTA and FQGNSA. CDR3 bases: TGTGCCAGCAGCCCCGAAGGGGGAACTGAAGCTTTCTTT. This gives the protein CASSPEGGTEAFF.

The chain couples TRBV27 to TRBJ1-5; D may be TRBD1 (5 bases). Germline V gene lookup returns CDR1 MNHEY and CDR2 SMNVEV (reference sequence). The ends were cut back, 3 bases at V and 4 bases at J, with 13 bases in the middle. The CDR3 is made up of 15 amino acids. The CDR3 is CASSFSGVTNQPQHF. The CDR3, as DNA: TGTGCCAGCAGTTTTTCGGGGGTAACGAATCAGCCCCAGCATTTT.

The V and J genes are TRBV27 and TRBJ2-1; D unresolved. The CDR3 covers 13 residues. Germline-derived CDR1 and CDR2 are MNHEY and SMNVEV (reference sequence). V was pared by 3 bases and J by 6 bases, with 9 bases between. The CDR3 DNA reads as TGTGCCAGCAGTTTGAGGATGAGCAATGAGCAGTTCTTC. Translated, it gives CASSLRMSNEQFF.

The gene calls are TRBV3-1 (or the pseudogene TRBV3-2) and TRBJ1-2; D uncertain. The V gene's germline CDR1 is LGHDT and CDR2 YNNKEL (reference sequence). Trimming took 1 base from V and 2 from J, leaving 14 bases between them. The CDR3 is 16 amino acids. CDR3 sequence: CASSQGGSEGNYGYTF. The CDR3 nucleotides are TGTGCCAGCAGCCAAGGTGGTTCAGAGGGAAACTATGGCTACACCTTC.

The chain recombines TRBV28 with TRBJ1-2; 9 bases map to TRBD1. Unmatched junction bases numbered 13, after V lost 5 bases and J lost 6 bases. The CDR3 sequence is 16 residues long. CDR1 is MDHEN, CDR2 SYDVKM, per germline. The CDR3: CASSGSGTGRKDGYTF. The CDR3 bases are TGTGCCAGCAGTGGCTCCGGGACAGGGAGGAAGGATGGCTACACCTTC.

The gene calls are TRBV6-2 or TRBV6-3 and TRBJ2-1; 15 bases match TRBD2. CDR1 and CDR2 (germline): MNHEY, SVGEGT. The CDR3 consists of 19 residues. V was clipped by 2 bases and J by 9 bases; unmatched bases: 14. This chain's CDR3 is CASSYPGTSGRRGFGEQFF. CDR3 nucleotide sequence: TGTGCCAGCAGTTACCCCGGGACTAGCGGGAGGCGAGGGTTCGGTGAGCAGTTCTTC.

The rearrangement uses TRBV6-5 and TRBJ1-5, with D maybe TRBD1 (5 bases). The CDR3 totals 15 residues. V was pared by 5 bases and J by 3 bases, with 14 bases between. CDR1 MNHEY and CDR2 SVGAGI come from the germline V gene. CDR3 loop: CASSKRDDDNQPQHF. CDR3 nucleotides: TGTGCCAGCAGTAAACGGGACGACGACAATCAGCCCCAGCATTTT.